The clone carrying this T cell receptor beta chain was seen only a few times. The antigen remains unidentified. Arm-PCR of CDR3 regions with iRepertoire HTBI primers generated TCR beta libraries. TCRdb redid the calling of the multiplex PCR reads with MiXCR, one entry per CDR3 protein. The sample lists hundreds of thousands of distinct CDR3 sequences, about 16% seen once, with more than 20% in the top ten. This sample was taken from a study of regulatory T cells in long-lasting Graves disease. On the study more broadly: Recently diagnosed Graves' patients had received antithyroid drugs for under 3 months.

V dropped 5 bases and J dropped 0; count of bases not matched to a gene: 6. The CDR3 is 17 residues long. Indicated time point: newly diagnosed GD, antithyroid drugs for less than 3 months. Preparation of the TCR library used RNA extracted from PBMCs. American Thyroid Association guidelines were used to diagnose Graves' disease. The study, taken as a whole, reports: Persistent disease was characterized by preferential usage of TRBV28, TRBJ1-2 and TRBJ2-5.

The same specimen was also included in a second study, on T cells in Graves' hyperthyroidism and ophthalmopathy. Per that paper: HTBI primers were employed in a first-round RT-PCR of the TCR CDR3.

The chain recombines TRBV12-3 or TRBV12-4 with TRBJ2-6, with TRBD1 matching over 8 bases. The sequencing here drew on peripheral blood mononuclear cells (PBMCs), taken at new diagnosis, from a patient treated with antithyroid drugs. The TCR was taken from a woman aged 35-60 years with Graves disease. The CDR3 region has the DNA TGTGCCAGCAGTAGACAGGGGAAGCCCTCTGGGGCCAACGTCCTGACTTTC. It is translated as CASSRQGKPSGANVLTF.